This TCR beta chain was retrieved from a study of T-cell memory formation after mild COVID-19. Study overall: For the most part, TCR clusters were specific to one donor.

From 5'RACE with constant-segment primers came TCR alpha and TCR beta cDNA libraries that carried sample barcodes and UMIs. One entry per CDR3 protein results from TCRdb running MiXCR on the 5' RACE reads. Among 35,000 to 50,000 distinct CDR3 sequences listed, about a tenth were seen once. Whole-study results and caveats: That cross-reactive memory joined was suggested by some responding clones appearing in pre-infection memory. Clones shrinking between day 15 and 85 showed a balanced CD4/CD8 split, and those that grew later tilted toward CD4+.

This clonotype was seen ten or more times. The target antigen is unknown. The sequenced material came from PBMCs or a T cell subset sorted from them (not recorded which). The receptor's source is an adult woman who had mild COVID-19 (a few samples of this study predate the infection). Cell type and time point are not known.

The CDR3 nucleotides read TGCAGTGCGTACGAGCGGGAGGGCCCGTTAGAGACCCAGTACTTC. Its translation: CSAYEREGPLETQYF. J is TRBJ2-5 and V is TRBV20-1; 10 bases align to TRBD2. In germline, CDR1 is DFQATT, CDR2 SNEGSKA (reference sequence). Germline trimming cut 6 bases from V and 4 bases from J; bases unmatched to any gene: 11. The CDR3 has 15 residues.